The T cell receptor (beta chain) described here comes from a study of blood T cells in healthy people across ages. Alongside a J-beta primer mix, a sample-barcoded 5' primer served in a second PCR lasting about 7 to 12 cycles. TCRdb reanalysed the 5' RACE reads using MiXCR and keeps one entry per CDR3 protein. The sample has about 540,000 distinct CDR3 sequences, 24% seen once. This clonotype was counted between two and nine times. The V and J ends lost 0 bases and 0 bases, in that order; junction bases with no gene match: 21. Germline CDR1 is SGHTA and CDR2 is FQGTGA. The CDR3 covers 22 residues. These records were also assigned to another study, of T cells of mothers and their children.

The TCR comes from a boy aged 10-17 years in good health. The material sequenced was blood. V is TRBV7-3 and J is TRBJ2-3; 7 positions match TRBD2. CDR3 coding DNA: TGTGCCAGCAGCTTAACAATCTCGGTTTGGGGACTACAGGAGGATAGCACAGATACGCAGTATTTT. It encodes CASSLTISVWGLQEDSTDTQYF.